These 13 T cell receptor beta chains were all obtained from the same sample, sequenced in a study of human T cells and chemical hapten exposure. Time point indicated: patch test 1, 2 weeks after DPC sensitization. The treatment denotes: therapeutic diphenylcyclopropenone sensitization with weekly scalp DPC. TCRdb reprocessed the RACE reads with MiXCR, giving one entry per CDR3 protein. In the table there are 75,000 to 100,000 distinct CDR3 sequences, over 9.5% of which are singletons. The sequencing used whole blood, collected in connection with sensitization to the hapten diphenylcyclopropenone (DPC). The receptors derive from a woman aged 60-75 years with alopecia areata. Some clones in this sample may be carry-over from other donors' samples.

This clonotype was seen at least ten times. The chain links TRBV7-9 to TRBJ2-7, with 9 bases matching TRBD1. V shed 5 bases and J 5 bases; nucleotides not matched to a gene: 7. The CDR3 loop spans 14 amino acids. CDR1 SEHNR and CDR2 FQNEAQ come from the germline V gene (reference sequence). CDR3 in amino acids: CASSPRDRVHEQYF. The DNA for the CDR3 is TGTGCCAGCAGCCCCCGGGACAGGGTACACGAGCAGTACTTC.

The chain has TRBV5-1 and TRBJ2-2; D unresolved. The CDR3 has 15 amino acids. V lost 0 bases to trimming and J lost 2 bases, with 8 bases between them. The germline V gene encodes CDR1 SGHRS and CDR2 YFSETQ. The DNA of the CDR3 is TGCGCCAGCAGCTTGGAACGCAGCAACACCGGGGAGCTGTTTTTT. Translating gives CASSLERSNTGELFF.

This clonotype showed up many times. This chain connects TRBV4-1 to TRBJ1-5; D is ambiguous. Germline CDR1 reads MGHRA; CDR2 reads YSYEKL. This CDR3 spans 12 amino acids. V lost 8 bases and J lost 3, with 8 bases in between. CDR3 bases: TGCGCCAGCGGGGAAAACAATCAGCCCCAGCATTTT. It is translated as CASGENNQPQHF.

In this sample, this clonotype turned up many times. J is TRBJ2-3 and V is TRBV7-8; D is unclear. Germline V lookup: CDR1 SGHVS, CDR2 FQNEAQ. V lost 1 base and J 0 bases, leaving 5 bases between the germline ends. The CDR3 runs to 14 residues. This CDR3 is CASSLVRSTDTQYF. The CDR3 coding sequence is TGTGCCAGCAGCTTAGTTCGGAGCACAGATACGCAGTATTTT.

This chain connects TRBV5-6 to TRBJ2-1; D remains ambiguous. This CDR3 comprises 14 residues. The ends were cut back, 6 bases at V and 4 bases at J, with 14 bases in the middle. CDR1 and CDR2 from the germline V gene are SGHDT and YYEEEE. CDR3 DNA: TGTGCCAGCACAAAAGTCGAGGCATACAATGAGCAGTTCTTC. Protein product: CASTKVEAYNEQFF.

This clonotype came up many times. The chain employs TRBV11-2 and TRBJ2-3, with D possibly TRBD1 on 6 matching bases. Germline V CDR1 and CDR2: SGHAT, FQNNGV. This CDR3 contains 14 residues. The V gene lost 5 bases and the J gene lost 4 bases, with 13 bases spanning the gap. CDR3 in DNA: TGTGCCAGCAGCGCTCGGACAGACTCAGATACGCAGTATTTT. Translating gives CASSARTDSDTQYF.

This rearrangement joins TRBV7-8 to TRBJ1-6; D unclear. CDR3 length: 13 amino acids. V was cut by 4 bases and J by 7 bases, with 8 bases left in between. Germline CDR1 reads SGHVS; CDR2 reads FQNEAQ. This CDR3 reads CASSSDLNSPLHF. Here the CDR3 DNA reads TGTGCCAGCAGCTCCGACTTGAATTCACCCCTCCACTTT.

The CDR3 region is CARSLHTGTEFFYEQYF. The CDR3, as DNA: TGTGCCAGAAGCCTGCATACCGGGACAGAGTTCTTCTACGAGCAGTACTTC. The rearrangement joins TRBV5-3 to TRBJ2-7; 7 nucleotides line up with TRBD1. TRBV5-3 is noted as an ORF with a role that remains uncertain. V dropped 4 bases and J dropped 3; count of bases not matched to a gene: 16. This CDR3 has 17 amino acids.

This clonotype was seen repeatedly, ten times or more. J is TRBJ1-5 and V is TRBV5-1; 9 bases align to TRBD1. The trim removed 0 bases at V and 5 bases at J, leaving 6 bases unmatched. The CDR3 length is 16 residues. Germline V CDR1 and CDR2: SGHRS, YFSETQ. The CDR3 spells CASSLAPGQGDQPQHF. The CDR3 coding sequence is TGCGCCAGCAGCTTGGCACCGGGACAGGGAGATCAGCCCCAGCATTTT.

This clonotype was detected a few times. CDR3 coding DNA: TGCAGTGCTAGGGCGGGGACAGGGCCCTACGAGCAGTACTTC. Protein sequence: CSARAGTGPYEQYF. This chain links TRBV20-1 with TRBJ2-7; 9 nucleotides align to TRBD1. The CDR3 is 14 residues long. CDR1 and CDR2 (germline): DFQATT, SNEGSKA (reference sequence). The ends lost 3 bases at V and 2 bases at J; junction bases unmatched: 5.

The table lists this clonotype with many counts. The genes are TRBV5-6 and TRBJ2-1; D perhaps matches TRBD1 (5 bases). With 2 bases removed from V and 4 bases from J, the gap between germline ends came to 13 bases. CDR3 length: 15 amino acids. Germline CDR1 reads SGHDT; CDR2 reads YYEEEE. The CDR3 spells CASSLNPTVYNEQFF. Here the CDR3 DNA reads TGTGCCAGCAGCTTAAACCCGACAGTTTACAATGAGCAGTTCTTC.

The genes are TRBV15 and TRBJ1-1; D is undetermined. This CDR3 is built from 14 residues. From germline, CDR1 is LNHNV and CDR2 YYDKDF (reference sequence). The V end was cut by 3 bases, the J end by 8 bases, with 16 bases between. The CDR3 DNA reads TGTGCCACCAGCAGCGCTGCACGGGGAACCGAAGCTTTCTTT. This codes for CATSSAARGTEAFF.

This clonotype was picked up a small number of times. V usage is TRBV20-1 and J usage is TRBJ2-7; D possibly corresponds to TRBD1 (5 bases). This CDR3 spans 16 amino acids. V lost 6 bases and J lost 1, with 22 bases in between. Germline V CDR1 and CDR2: DFQATT, SNEGSKA (reference sequence). The CDR3 coding sequence is TGCAGTGCCACCTCCAGGGTGAGGCACCAATCCTACGAGCAGTACTTC. Protein sequence: CSATSRVRHQSYEQYF.